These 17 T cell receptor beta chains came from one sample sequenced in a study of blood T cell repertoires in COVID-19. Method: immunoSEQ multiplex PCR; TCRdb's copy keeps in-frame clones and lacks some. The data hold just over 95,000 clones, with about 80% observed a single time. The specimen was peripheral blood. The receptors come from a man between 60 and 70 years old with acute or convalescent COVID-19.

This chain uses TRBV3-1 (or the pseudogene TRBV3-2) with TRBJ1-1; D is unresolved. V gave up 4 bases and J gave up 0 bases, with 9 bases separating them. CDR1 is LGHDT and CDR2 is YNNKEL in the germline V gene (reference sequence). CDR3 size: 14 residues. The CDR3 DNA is TGTGCCAGCAGCCCCCCAGTTCTGAACACTGAAGCTTTCTTT. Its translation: CASSPPVLNTEAFF.

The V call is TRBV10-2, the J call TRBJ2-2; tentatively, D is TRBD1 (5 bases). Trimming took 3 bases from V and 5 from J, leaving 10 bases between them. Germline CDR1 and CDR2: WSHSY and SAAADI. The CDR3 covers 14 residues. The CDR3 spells CASSEGAITGELFF. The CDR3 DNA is TGCGCCAGCAGTGAAGGGGCAATTACCGGGGAGCTGTTTTTT.

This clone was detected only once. The CDR3, as DNA: TGTGCCAGCAGCTCCCAGGGGAACACCGGGGAGCTGTTTTTT. Its protein product is CASSSQGNTGELFF. The V and J genes are TRBV11-2 and TRBJ2-2, with D perhaps matching TRBD1 (5 bases). CDR3 length: 14 residues. Trimming shortened V by 4 bases and J by 1 base, and 7 bases separated the two germline ends. Germline V gene data show CDR1 as SGHAT and CDR2 as FQNNGV.

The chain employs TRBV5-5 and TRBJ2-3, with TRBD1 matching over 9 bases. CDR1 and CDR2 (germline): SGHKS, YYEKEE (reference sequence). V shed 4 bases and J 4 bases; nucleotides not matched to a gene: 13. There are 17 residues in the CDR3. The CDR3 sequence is CASSRSAGTGSADTQYF. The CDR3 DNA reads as TGTGCCAGCAGCCGTAGCGCCGGGACAGGGAGCGCAGATACGCAGTATTTT. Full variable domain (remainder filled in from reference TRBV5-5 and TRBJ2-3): DAGVTQSPTHLIKTRGQQVTLRCSPISGHKSVSWYQQVLGQGPQFIFQYYEKEERGRGNFPDRFSARQFPNYSSELNVNALLLGDSALYLCASSRSAGTGSADTQYFGPGTRLTVL.

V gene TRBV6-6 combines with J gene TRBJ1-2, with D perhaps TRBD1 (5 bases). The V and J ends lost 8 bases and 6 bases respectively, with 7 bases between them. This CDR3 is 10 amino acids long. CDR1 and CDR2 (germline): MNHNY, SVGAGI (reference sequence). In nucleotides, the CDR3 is TGTGCCAGCCTACAGGATGGCTACACCTTC. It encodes CASLQDGYTF.

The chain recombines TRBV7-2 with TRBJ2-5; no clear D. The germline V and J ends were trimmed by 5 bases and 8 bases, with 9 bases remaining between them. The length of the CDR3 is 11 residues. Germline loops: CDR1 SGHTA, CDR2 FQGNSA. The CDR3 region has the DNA TGTGCCAGCAGCGCCCAACACACCCAGTACTTC. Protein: CASSAQHTQYF.

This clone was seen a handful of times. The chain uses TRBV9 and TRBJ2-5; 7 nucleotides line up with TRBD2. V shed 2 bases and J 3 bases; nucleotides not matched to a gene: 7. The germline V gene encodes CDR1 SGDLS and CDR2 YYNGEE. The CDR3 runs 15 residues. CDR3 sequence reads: CASSVGTIVEETQYF. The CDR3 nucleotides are TGTGCCAGCAGCGTCGGGACTATTGTTGAAGAGACCCAGTACTTC.

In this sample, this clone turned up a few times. The CDR3 region is CASIASETNEKLFF. The DNA for the CDR3 is TGTGCCAGCATCGCGTCTGAAACTAATGAAAAACTGTTTTTT. The chain recombines TRBV2 with TRBJ1-4, with D unresolved. Trimming pared 7 bases from V and 1 base from J, leaving 10 bases between. Germline V gene sequence: CDR1 SNHLY, CDR2 FYNNEI. The CDR3 spans 14 residues.

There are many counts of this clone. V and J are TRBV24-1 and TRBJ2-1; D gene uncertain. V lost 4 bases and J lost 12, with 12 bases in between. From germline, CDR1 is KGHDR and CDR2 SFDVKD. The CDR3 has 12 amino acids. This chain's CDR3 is CATSDPATVQFF. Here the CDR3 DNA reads TGTGCCACCAGTGACCCAGCGACGGTGCAGTTCTTC.

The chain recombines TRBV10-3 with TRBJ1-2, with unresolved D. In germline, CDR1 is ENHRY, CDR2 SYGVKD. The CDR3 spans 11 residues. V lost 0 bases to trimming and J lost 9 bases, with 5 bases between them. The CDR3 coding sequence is TGTGCCATCAGTGAGTCGTATAGCTACACCTTC. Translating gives CAISESYSYTF.

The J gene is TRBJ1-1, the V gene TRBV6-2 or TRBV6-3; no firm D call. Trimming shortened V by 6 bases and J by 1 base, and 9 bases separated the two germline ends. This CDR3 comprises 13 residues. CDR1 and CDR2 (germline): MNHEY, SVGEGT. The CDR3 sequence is CASSDPGNTEAFF. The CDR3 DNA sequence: TGTGCCAGCAGCGACCCGGGGAACACTGAAGCTTTCTTT.

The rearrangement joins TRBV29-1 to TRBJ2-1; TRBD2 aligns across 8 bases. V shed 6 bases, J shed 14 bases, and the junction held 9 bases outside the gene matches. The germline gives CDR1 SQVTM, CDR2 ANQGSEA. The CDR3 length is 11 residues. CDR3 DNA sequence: TGCAGCGTCGACCTGACTAGCGATAAGTTCTTC. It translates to CSVDLTSDKFF.

The CDR3 sequence is CASSYSIAPTGETQYF. The CDR3 DNA sequence: TGTGCCAGCAGTTACTCGATAGCCCCAACGGGGGAGACCCAGTACTTC. The chain uses TRBV6-5 and TRBJ2-5; possibly TRBD2 for D (5 bases). V lost 0 bases to trimming and J lost 5 bases, with 16 bases between them. Germline V CDR1 and CDR2: MNHEY, SVGAGI. The CDR3 spans 16 residues.

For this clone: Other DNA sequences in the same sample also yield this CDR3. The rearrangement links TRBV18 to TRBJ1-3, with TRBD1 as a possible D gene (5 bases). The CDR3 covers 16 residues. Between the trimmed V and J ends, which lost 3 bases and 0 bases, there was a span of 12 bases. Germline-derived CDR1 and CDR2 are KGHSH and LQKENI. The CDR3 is CASSPYDSSSGNTIYF. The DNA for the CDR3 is TGTGCCAGCTCACCTTATGACAGCAGCTCTGGAAACACCATATATTTT.

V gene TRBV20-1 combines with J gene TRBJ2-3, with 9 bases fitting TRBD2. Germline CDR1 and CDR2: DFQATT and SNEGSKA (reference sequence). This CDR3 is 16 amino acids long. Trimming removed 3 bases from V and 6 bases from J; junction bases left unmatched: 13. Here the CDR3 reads CSASNLRREGPDTQYF. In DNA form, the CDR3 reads TGCAGTGCTAGTAATCTCCGGCGGGAGGGCCCCGATACGCAGTATTTT.

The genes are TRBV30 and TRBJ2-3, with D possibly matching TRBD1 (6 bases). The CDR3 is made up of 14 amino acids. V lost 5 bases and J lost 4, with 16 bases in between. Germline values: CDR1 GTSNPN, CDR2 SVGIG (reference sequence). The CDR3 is CAWAGQPAADTQYF. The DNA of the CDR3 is TGTGCCTGGGCTGGACAGCCTGCGGCAGATACGCAGTATTTT. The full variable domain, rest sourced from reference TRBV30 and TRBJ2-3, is SQTIHQWPATLVQPVGSPLSLECTVEGTSNPNLYWYRQAAGRGLQLLFYSVGIGQISSEVPQNLSASRPQDRQFILSSKKLLLSDSGFYLCAWAGQPAADTQYFGPGTRLTVL.

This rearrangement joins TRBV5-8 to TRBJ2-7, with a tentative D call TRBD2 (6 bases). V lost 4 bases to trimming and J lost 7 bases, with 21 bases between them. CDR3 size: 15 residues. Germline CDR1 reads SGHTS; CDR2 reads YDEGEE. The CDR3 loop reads CASSPGVGILGEQYF. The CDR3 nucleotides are TGTGCCAGCAGCCCGGGAGTGGGGATACTGGGGGAGCAGTACTTC.